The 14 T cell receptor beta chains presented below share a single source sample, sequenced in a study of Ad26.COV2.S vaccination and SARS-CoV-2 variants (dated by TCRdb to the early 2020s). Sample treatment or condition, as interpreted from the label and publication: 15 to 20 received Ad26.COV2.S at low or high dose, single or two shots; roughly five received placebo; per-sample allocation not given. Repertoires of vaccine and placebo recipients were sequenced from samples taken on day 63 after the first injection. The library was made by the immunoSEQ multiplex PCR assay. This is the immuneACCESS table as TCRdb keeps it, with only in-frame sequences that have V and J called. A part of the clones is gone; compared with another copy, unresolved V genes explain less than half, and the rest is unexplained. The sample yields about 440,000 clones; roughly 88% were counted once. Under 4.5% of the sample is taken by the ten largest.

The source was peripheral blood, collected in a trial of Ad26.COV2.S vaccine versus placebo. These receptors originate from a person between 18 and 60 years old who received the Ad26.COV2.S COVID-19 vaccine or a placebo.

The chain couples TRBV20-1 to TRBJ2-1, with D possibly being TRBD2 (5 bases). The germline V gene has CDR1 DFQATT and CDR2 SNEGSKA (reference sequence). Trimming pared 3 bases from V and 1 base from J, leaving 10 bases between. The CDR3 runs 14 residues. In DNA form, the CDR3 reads TGCAGTGCTAGTGTGCGGGTATCCTACAATGAGCAGTTCTTC. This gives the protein CSASVRVSYNEQFF.

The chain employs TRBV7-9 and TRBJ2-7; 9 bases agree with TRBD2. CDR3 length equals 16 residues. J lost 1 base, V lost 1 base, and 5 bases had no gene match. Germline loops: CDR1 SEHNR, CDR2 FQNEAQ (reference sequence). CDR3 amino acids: CASSLVGGRDSYEQYF. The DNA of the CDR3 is TGTGCCAGCAGCTTAGTCGGCGGGAGGGATTCCTACGAGCAGTACTTC.

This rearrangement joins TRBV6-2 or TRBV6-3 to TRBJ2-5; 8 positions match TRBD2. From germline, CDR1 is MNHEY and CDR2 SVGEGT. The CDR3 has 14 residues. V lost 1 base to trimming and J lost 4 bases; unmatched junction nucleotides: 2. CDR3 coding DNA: TGTGCCAGCAGTTACTTTGCGGGAGGAGAGACCCAGTACTTC. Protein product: CASSYFAGGETQYF.

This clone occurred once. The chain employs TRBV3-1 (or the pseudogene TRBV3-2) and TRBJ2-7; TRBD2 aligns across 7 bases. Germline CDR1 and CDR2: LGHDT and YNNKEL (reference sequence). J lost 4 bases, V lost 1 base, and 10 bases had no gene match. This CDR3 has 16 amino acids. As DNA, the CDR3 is TGTGCCAGCAGCCAAGGCGGTGGGAGGGCCAGATACGAGCAGTACTTC. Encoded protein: CASSQGGGRARYEQYF.

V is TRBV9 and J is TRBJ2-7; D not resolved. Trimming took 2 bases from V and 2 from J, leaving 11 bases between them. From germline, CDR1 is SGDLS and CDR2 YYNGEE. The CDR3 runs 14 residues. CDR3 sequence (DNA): TGTGCCAGCAGCGTTCGCGCGGCGACCTACGAGCAGTACTTC. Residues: CASSVRAATYEQYF.

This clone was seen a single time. Here the CDR3 DNA reads TGTGCCAGCAGTCCCGCGGCTCGACACTATGGCTACACCTTC. Translated, it gives CASSPAARHYGYTF. The chain uses TRBV28 and TRBJ1-2; D remains ambiguous. Per germline, CDR1 MDHEN and CDR2 SYDVKM. The CDR3 spans 14 residues. Trimming removed 5 bases from V and 3 bases from J, with 13 bases in between.

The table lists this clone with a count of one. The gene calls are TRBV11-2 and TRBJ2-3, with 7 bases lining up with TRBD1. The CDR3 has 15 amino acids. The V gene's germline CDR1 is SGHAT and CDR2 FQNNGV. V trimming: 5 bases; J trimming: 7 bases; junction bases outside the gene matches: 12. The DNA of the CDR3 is TGTGCCAGCAGCCCCGGACAGGCCCAAGCTCATACGCAGTATTTT. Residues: CASSPGQAQAHTQYF.

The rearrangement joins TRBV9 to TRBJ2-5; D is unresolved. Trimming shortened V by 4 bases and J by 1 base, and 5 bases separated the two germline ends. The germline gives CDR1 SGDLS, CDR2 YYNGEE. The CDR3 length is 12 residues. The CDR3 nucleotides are TGTGCCAGCAGCACCCCCCAAGAGACCCAGTACTTC. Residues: CASSTPQETQYF.

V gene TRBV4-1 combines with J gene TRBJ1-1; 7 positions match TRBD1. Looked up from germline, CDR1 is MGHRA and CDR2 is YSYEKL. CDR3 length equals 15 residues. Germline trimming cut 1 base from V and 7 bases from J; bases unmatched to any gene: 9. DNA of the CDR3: TGCGCCAGCAGCCAAGCGAAACAGGGGCGCGTTGAAGCTTTCTTT. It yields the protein CASSQAKQGRVEAFF.

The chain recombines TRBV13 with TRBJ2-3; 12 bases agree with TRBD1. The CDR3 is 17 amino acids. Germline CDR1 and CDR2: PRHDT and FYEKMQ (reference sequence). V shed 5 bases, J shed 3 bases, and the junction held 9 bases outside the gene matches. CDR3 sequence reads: CASSPSPGQGATDTQYF. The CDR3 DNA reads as TGTGCCAGCAGCCCATCCCCGGGACAGGGGGCAACAGATACGCAGTATTTT. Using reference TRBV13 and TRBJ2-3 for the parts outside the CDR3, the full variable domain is AAGVIQSPRHLIKEKRETATLKCYPIPRHDTVYWYQQGPGQDPQFLISFYEKMQSDKGSIPDRFSAQQFSDYHSELNMSSLELGDSALYFCASSPSPGQGATDTQYFGPGTRLTVL.

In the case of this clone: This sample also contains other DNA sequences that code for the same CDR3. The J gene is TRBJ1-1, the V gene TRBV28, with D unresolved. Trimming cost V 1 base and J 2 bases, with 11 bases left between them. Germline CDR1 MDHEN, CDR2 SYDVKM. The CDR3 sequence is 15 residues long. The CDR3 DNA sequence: TGTGCCAGCAGTTTATTTGGGGAACTAAACACTGAAGCTTTCTTT. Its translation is CASSLFGELNTEAFF. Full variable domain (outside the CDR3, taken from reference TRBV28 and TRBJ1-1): DVKVTQSSRYLVKRTGEKVFLECVQDMDHENMFWYRQDPGLGLRLIYFSYDVKMKEKGDIPEGYSVSREKKERFSLILESASTNQTSMYLCASSLFGELNTEAFFGQGTRLTVV.

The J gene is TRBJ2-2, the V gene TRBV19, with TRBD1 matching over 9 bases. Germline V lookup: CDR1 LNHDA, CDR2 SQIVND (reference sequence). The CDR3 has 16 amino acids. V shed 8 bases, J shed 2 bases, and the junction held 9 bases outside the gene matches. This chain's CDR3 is CASLPGQGRNTGELFF. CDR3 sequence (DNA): TGTGCCAGTTTGCCGGGACAGGGCCGTAACACCGGGGAGCTGTTTTTT.

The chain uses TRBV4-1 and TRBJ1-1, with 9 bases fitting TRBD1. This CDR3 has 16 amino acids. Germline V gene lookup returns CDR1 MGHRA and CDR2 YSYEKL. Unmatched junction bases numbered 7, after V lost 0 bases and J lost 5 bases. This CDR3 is CASSQDWKQGATEAFF. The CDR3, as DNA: TGCGCCAGCAGCCAAGATTGGAAACAGGGGGCTACTGAAGCTTTCTTT.

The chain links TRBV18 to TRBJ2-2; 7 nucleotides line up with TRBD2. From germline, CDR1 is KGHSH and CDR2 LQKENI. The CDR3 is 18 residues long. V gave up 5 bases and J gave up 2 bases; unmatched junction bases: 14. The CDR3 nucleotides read TGTGCCAGCTCAGACGGGGGTCAGCGGGGCTACAACACCGGGGAGCTGTTTTTT. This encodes CASSDGGQRGYNTGELFF.